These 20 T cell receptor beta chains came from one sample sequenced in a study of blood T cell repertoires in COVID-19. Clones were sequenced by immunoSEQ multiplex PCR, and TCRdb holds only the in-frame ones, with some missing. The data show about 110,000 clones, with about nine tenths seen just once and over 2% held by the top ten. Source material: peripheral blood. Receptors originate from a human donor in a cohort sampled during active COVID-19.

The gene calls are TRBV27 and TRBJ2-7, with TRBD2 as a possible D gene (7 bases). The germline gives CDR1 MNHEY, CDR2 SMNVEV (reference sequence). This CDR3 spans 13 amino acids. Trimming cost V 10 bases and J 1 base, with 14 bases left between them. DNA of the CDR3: TGTGCCACCCGCCGGGGGGCATCCTACGAGCAGTACTTC. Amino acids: CATRRGASYEQYF.

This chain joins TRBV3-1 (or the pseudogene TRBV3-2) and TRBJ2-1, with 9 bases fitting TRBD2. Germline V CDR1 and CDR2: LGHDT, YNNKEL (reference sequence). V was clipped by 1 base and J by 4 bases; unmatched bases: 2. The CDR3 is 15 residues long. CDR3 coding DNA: TGTGCCAGCAGCCAAGTAGCGGGAGTTTACAATGAGCAGTTCTTC. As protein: CASSQVAGVYNEQFF.

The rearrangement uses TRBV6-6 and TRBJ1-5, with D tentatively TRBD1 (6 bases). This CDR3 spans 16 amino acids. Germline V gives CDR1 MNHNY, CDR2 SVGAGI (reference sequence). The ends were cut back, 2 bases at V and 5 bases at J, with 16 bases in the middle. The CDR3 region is CASSYGPGKGDQPQHF. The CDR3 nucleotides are TGTGCCAGCAGTTACGGTCCAGGGAAGGGGGATCAGCCCCAGCATTTT.

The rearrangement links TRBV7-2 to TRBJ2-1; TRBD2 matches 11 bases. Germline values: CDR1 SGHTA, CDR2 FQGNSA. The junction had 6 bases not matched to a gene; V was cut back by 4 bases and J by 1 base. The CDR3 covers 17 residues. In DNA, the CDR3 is TGTGCCAGCAGCTCCAGGGCTAGCGGGGGGTCCTACAATGAGCAGTTCTTC. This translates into CASSSRASGGSYNEQFF.

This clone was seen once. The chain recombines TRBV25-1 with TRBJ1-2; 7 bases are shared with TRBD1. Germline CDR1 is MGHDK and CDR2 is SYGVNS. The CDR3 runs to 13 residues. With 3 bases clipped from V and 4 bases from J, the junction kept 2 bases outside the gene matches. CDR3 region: CASSDQGVYGYTF. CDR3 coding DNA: TGTGCCAGCAGTGATCAGGGGGTCTATGGCTACACCTTC.

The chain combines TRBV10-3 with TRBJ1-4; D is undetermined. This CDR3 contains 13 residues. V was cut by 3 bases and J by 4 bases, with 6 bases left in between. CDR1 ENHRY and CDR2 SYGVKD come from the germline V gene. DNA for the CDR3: TGTGCCATCAGTGACAGTAATAATGAAAAACTGTTTTTT. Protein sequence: CAISDSNNEKLFF.

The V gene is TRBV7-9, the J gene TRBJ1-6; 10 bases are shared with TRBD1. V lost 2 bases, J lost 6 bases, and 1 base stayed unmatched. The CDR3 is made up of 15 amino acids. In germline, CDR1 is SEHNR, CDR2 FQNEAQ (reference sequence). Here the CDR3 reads CASSLWDRGNSPLHF. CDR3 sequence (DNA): TGTGCCAGCAGCTTATGGGACAGGGGTAATTCACCCCTCCACTTT.

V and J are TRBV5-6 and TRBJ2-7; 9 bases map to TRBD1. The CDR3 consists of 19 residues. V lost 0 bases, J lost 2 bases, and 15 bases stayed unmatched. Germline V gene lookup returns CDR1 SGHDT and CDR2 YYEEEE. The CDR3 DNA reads TGTGCCAGCAGCTTGGCCTCGGACAGGGGAAGGTCGTTCACCTACGAGCAGTACTTC. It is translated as CASSLASDRGRSFTYEQYF.

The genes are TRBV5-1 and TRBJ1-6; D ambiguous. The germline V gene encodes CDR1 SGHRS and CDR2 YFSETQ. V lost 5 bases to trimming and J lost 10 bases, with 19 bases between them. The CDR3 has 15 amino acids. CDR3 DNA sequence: TGCGCCAGCAGTCTGGAGGACCCCGCGAGGTCACCCCTCCACTTT. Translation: CASSLEDPARSPLHF.

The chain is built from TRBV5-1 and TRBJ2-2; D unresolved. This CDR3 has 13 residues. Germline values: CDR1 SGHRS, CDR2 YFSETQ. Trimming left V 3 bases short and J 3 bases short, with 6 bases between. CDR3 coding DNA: TGCGCCAGCAGCTCCCTTTACACCGGGGAGCTGTTTTTT. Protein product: CASSSLYTGELFF.

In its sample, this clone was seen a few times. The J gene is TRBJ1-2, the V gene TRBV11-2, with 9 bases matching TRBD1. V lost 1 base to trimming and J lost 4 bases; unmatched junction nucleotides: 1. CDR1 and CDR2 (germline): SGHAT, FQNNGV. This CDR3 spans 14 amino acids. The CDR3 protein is CASSLGTGVYGYTF. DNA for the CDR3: TGTGCCAGCAGCTTAGGGACAGGGGTCTATGGCTACACCTTC.

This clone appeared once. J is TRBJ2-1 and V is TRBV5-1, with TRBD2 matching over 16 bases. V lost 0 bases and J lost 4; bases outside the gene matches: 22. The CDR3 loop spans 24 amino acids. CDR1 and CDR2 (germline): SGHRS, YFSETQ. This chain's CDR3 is CASSLGGDPGTSGRAGGRYNEQFF. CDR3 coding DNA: TGCGCCAGCAGCTTGGGAGGGGACCCCGGGACTAGCGGGAGGGCCGGGGGCCGATACAATGAGCAGTTCTTC.

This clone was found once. CDR3: CASSDPRGTDTQYF. The CDR3 DNA follows: TGTGCCAGCAGTGATCCCAGGGGCACAGATACGCAGTATTTT. This chain connects TRBV25-1 to TRBJ2-3, with a tentative D call TRBD1 (5 bases). Between the trimmed V and J ends, which lost 3 bases and 1 base, there was a span of 8 bases. Germline loops: CDR1 MGHDK, CDR2 SYGVNS. CDR3 size: 14 residues.

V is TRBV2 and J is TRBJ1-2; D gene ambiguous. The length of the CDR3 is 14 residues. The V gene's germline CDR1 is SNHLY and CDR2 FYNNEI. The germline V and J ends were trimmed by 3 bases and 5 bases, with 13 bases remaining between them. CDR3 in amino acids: CASSEAGGLYGYTF. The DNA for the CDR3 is TGTGCCAGCAGTGAGGCAGGTGGCCTATATGGCTACACCTTC.

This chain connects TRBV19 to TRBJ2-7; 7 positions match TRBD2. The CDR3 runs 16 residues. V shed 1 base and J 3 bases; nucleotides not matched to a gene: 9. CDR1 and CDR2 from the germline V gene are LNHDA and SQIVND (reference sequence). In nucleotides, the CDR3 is TGTGCCAGTAGTATAGGGTACGGCGGGAGCGGCTACGAGCAGTACTTC. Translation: CASSIGYGGSGYEQYF.

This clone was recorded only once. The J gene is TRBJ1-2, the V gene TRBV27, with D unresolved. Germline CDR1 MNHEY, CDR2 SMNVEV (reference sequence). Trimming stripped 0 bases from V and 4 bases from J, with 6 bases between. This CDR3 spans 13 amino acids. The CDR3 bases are TGTGCCAGCAGTTTATCCGCAGGCTATGGCTACACCTTC. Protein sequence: CASSLSAGYGYTF.

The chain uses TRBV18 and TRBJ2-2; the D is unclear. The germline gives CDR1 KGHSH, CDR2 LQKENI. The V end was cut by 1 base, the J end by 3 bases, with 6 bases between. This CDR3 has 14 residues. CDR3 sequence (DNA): TGTGCCAGCTCACCACTTCTAGACACCGGGGAGCTGTTTTTT. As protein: CASSPLLDTGELFF. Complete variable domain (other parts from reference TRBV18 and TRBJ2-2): NAGVMQNPRHLVRRRGQEARLRCSPMKGHSHVYWYRQLPEEGLKFMVYLQKENIIDESGMPKERFSAEFPKEGPSILRIQQVVRGDSAAYFCASSPLLDTGELFFGEGSRLTVL.

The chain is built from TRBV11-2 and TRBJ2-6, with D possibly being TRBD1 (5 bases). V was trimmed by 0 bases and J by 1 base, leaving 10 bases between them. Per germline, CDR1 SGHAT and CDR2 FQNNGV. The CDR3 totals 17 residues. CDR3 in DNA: TGTGCCAGCAGCTTAGAGAGCAGGGTTTCTGGGGCCAACGTCCTGACTTTC. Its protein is CASSLESRVSGANVLTF.

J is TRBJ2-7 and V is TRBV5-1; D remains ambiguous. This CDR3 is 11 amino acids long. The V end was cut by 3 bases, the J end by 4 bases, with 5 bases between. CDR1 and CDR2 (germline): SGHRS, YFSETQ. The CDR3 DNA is TGCGCCAGCAGCTCGACATACGAGCAGTACTTC. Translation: CASSSTYEQYF.

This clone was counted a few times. CDR3 region: CASSQDGTTITMSKFF. CDR3 coding DNA: TGTGCCAGCAGCCAAGATGGGACTACAATTACAATGAGCAAGTTCTTC. This rearrangement joins TRBV3-1 (or the pseudogene TRBV3-2) to TRBJ2-1; 7 bases are shared with TRBD2. Germline V gene sequence: CDR1 LGHDT, CDR2 YNNKEL (reference sequence). The trim removed 0 bases at V and 14 bases at J, leaving 16 bases unmatched. The CDR3 is 16 amino acids.